This is a list of T cell receptor beta chains from one sample in a study of T cells in Graves' hyperthyroidism and ophthalmopathy. TCRdb re-derived calls from the multiplex PCR reads in MiXCR, one entry per CDR3 protein. The repertoire includes about 640,000 distinct CDR3 sequences, 20% to 25% of them detected once, and under 35% sits in the top ten. Specimen: blood. The receptors originated from a man aged 25 to 45 with Graves' ophthalmopathy. Both conserved end residues are part of each CDR3. Each record gives: V gene, D gene, CDR3 protein. The D gene is left open where the match is weak.

V: TRBV6-2/TRBV6-3
D: .
CDR3: CASSDSRGEQYF

V: TRBV10-3
D: .
CDR3: CAISERADQPQHF

V: TRBV28
D: .
CDR3: CASSPTAPSYEQYF

V: TRBV19
D: TRBD2
CDR3: CASSWMTSGTNEQFF

V: TRBV30
D: .
CDR3: CAWSPLQYNEQFF

V: TRBV27
D: TRBD2
CDR3: CAVVAGDEQYF

V: TRBV27
D: TRBD1
CDR3: CASSRRTGVRSYNEQFF

V: TRBV30
D: .
CDR3: CAWSPADQNTEAFF

V: TRBV2
D: .
CDR3: CASSGQQGLPYEQYF

V: TRBV20-1
D: .
CDR3: CSARRGEQYF

V: TRBV20-1
D: TRBD2
CDR3: CSAERLAGDEEQFF

V: TRBV11-2
D: TRBD2
CDR3: CASSLGASGSLYEQYF

V: TRBV28
D: .
CDR3: CASSLSAERGEQYF

V: TRBV7-3
D: TRBD2
CDR3: CASSQEGAVMAGVADTQYF

V: TRBV5-5
D: .
CDR3: CASRKPRGPGGTGELFF

V: TRBV14
D: .
CDR3: CASSQGGSGGVYEQYF